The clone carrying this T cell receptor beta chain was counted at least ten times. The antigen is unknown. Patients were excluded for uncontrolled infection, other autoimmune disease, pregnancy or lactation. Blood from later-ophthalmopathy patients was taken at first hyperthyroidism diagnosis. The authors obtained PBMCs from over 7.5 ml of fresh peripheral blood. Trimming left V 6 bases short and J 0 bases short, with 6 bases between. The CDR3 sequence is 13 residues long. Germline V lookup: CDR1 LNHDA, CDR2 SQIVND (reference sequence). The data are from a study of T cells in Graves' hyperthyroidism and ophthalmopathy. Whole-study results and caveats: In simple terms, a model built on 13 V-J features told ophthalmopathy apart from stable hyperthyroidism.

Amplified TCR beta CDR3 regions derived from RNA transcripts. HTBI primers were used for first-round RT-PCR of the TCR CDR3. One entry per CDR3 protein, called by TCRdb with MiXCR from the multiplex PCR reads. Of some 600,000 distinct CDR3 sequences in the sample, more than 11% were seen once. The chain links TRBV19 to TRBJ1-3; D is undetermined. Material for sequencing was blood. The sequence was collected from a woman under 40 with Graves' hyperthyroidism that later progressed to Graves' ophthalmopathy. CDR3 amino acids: CASRIGSGNTIYF. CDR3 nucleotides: TGTGCCAGTAGGATCGGCTCTGGAAACACCATATATTTT.